This T cell receptor beta chain was sequenced during a study of tumor and adjacent non-tumor tissue in lung cancer. No cell sorting was done before RNA was extracted from the tissue. Distant lung tissue was collected more than 3 cm away from the tumor edge. This CDR3 is 14 amino acids long. Germline CDR1 is MNHNS and CDR2 is SASEGT. TCRbeta libraries were built with three rounds of nested PCR, modified from ARM-PCR. TCRdb processed the multiplex PCR reads anew with MiXCR; each CDR3 protein has one entry. This table has roughly 70,000 distinct CDR3 sequences, approximately 71% appearing once. Sequenced sample: distant non-tumor lung tissue. The source is a woman aged 45-65 years with non-small cell lung cancer. The chain links TRBV6-1 to TRBJ1-5, with a tentative D call TRBD1 (6 bases). The CDR3 reads CISSAKGDNQPQHF. The DNA of the CDR3 is TGTATCAGCAGTGCAAAGGGGGACAATCAGCCCCAGCATTTT.